This T cell receptor (beta chain) emerged from a study of cytomegalovirus exposure and HLA in healthy donors. Study-wide results and caveats: Sequencing probably produced one cluster of sequence variants that were highly shared. Researchers catalogued under 200 TCR beta chains as cytomegalovirus-associated.

The germline gives CDR1 MDHEN, CDR2 SYDVKM. The V gene lost 1 base and the J gene lost 1 base, with 16 bases spanning the gap. The CDR3 is 17 residues long. To note about this clone: Its antigen remains unknown.

The PCR had 60 Vbeta and 13 Jbeta primers. Only in-frame clones appear in the TCRdb table, and some are missing; sequencing was by immunoSEQ multiplex PCR. Of more than 100,000 clones in the sample, approximately 79% were seen once. The chain couples TRBV28 to TRBJ2-5; D is perhaps TRBD1 (5 bases). The TCR originated in a man in his thirties or forties in good health and CMV-seronegative. The sequenced sample was PBMCs. The DNA of the CDR3 is TGTGCCAGCAGTTTATATGGGGCAGATCAGCGCCAAGAGACCCAGTACTTC. This codes for CASSLYGADQRQETQYF.